A selection of T cell receptor beta chains follows, all from one sample in a study of Tregs in tolerant kidney transplant recipients. Sequenced by immunoSEQ multiplex PCR; TCRdb stores in-frame clones only, minus some. The sample consists of fewer than 45,000 clones, roughly 96% of them appearing once. No antigens are known for them. The specimen sequenced was Tregs from blood cultured with allogeneic cells. Receptor source: a human donor in good health. The CDR3 runs from the conserved cysteine through the conserved F or W. A D gene is named only where the DNA matches it firmly. For some rows the clone size is stated as once, few or many, or as a class when expanded; others skip it.

j_gene | d_gene | v_gene | abundance | CDR3nt | CDR3aa
TRBJ2-3 | TRBD2 | TRBV7-9 | . | TGTGCCAGCAGCTTACCCCTCTGGGGCGGGGGGGCAACAGATACGCAGTATTTT | CASSLPLWGGGATDTQYF
TRBJ2-5 | . | TRBV11-2 | . | TGTGCCAGCAGCTCCTCAAATCTAGGGGGGGAGACCCAGTACTTC | CASSSSNLGGETQYF
TRBJ2-1 | . | TRBV6-1 | . | TGTGCCAGCGGCGATGAGCAGTTCTTC | CASGDEQFF
TRBJ2-2 | . | TRBV19 | once | TGTGCCAGTGGCCGGGGCACCGGGGAGCTGTTTTTT | CASGRGTGELFF
TRBJ1-1 | . | TRBV7-9 | . | TGTGCCAGCAGCCCCCGGGCCCCGAACACTGAAGCTTTCTTT | CASSPRAPNTEAFF
TRBJ1-1 | . | TRBV7-9 | . | TGTGCCAGCAGCTTAGAAGTAAGCACCCAAGCTTTCTTT | CASSLEVSTQAFF
TRBJ1-1 | . | TRBV9 | . | TGTGCCAGCAGCGTTAGGATTAGTACTGAAGCTTTCTTT | CASSVRISTEAFF
TRBJ1-5 | . | TRBV4-1 | . | TGCGCCAGCAGCGTTCGGGGGAGCAATCAGCCCCAGCATTTT | CASSVRGSNQPQHF
TRBJ2-7 | . | TRBV10-1 | . | TGCGCCAGTAGAGATCCTACAGGGAAGATGAACTACGAGCAGTACTTC | CASRDPTGKMNYEQYF
TRBJ1-1 | . | TRBV6-5 | . | TGTGCCAGCAGTCTAGGGGAATTGAACACTGAAGCTTTCTTT | CASSLGELNTEAFF
TRBJ2-4 | . | TRBV5-4 | . | TGTGCCAGCAGCTTGGGTGGGGACGACATTCAGTACTTC | CASSLGGDDIQYF
TRBJ1-1 | . | TRBV28 | . | TGTGCCAGCAGTTCCTTCCGGACACCCGTCTTT | CASSSFRTPVF
TRBJ1-3 | TRBD1 | TRBV15 | once | TGTGCCACCAGCAGAGACCGGGACAGGCGCTCTGGAAACACCATATATTTT | CATSRDRDRRSGNTIYF
TRBJ2-5 | . | TRBV5-1 | . | TGCGCCAGCAGCTTGGCCAGCGGGCCCGAAGAGACCCAGTACTTC | CASSLASGPEETQYF
TRBJ1-2 | . | TRBV7-2 | . | TGTGCCAGCAGCTTGGTGGTAGATACCCGATATGGCTACACCTTC | CASSLVVDTRYGYTF
TRBJ2-1 | . | TRBV19 | . | TGTGCCAGTAGTGGTAACTTGCCGAGCTCCTACAATGAGCAGTTCTTC | CASSGNLPSSYNEQFF
TRBJ1-6 | TRBD1 | TRBV5-4 | once | TGTGCCAGCAGCAGAGACAGGGCGAATTCACCCCTCCACTTT | CASSRDRANSPLHF
TRBJ2-2 | . | TRBV5-6 | . | TGTGCCAGCAGAGGGTGGGGGGCGCCCACCGGGGAGCTGTTTTTT | CASRGWGAPTGELFF
TRBJ1-3 | . | TRBV18 | . | TGTGCCAGCTCACCACAGGCCAACTCTGGAAACACCATATATTTT | CASSPQANSGNTIYF
TRBJ2-7 | TRBD2 | TRBV10-1 | . | TGCGCCAGCAGTGCGGACTCTAGCGGGAGAAGGAACGAGCAGTACTTC | CASSADSSGRRNEQYF
TRBJ2-7 | TRBD1 | TRBV28 | . | TGTGCCAGCAGGACAGGGGGCGCGATATACGAGCAGTACTTC | CASRTGGAIYEQYF
TRBJ2-1 | TRBD1 | TRBV25-1 | . | TGTGCCAGCAGTGAATATCAGGGGGCCGATCCCTACAATGAGCAGTTCTTC | CASSEYQGADPYNEQFF
TRBJ1-1 | . | TRBV4-1 | . | TGCGCCAGCAGCCAAAGTTTTTCGGGCACTGAAGCTTTCTTT | CASSQSFSGTEAFF
TRBJ1-3 | TRBD1 | TRBV18 | . | TGTGCCAGCTCACCACCGGACAGGGGACCTGGAAACACCATATATTTT | CASSPPDRGPGNTIYF
TRBJ2-2 | . | TRBV30 | . | TGTGCCTGGAGTTTACGCGAACAGGGGAACACCGGGGAGCTGTTTTTT | CAWSLREQGNTGELFF
TRBJ1-3 | TRBD1 | TRBV6-5 | . | TGTGCCAGCACCCCGACAGGGACTGGAAACACCATATATTTT | CASTPTGTGNTIYF
TRBJ2-7 | TRBD2 | TRBV4-1 | . | TGCGCCAGCAGCCAAGATCTGGCGGGAGCGGGCTACGAGCAGTACTTC | CASSQDLAGAGYEQYF
TRBJ1-2 | . | TRBV6-1 | . | TGTGCCAGCACCCCAGGGCGCGGCTATGGCTACACCTTC | CASTPGRGYGYTF
TRBJ2-7 | . | TRBV27 | . | TGTGCCAGCAGTCCCCGTCCCGGGACTCACGAGCAGTACTTC | CASSPRPGTHEQYF
TRBJ1-5 | TRBD1 | TRBV30 | . | TGTGCCTGGAGTCCAGGGGGATTCGGCAATCAGCCCCAGCATTTT | CAWSPGGFGNQPQHF
TRBJ2-2 | . | TRBV21-1 | . | TGTGCCAGCAGCAACCAGACAGGGGGCGGCACCGGGGAGCTGTTTTTT | CASSNQTGGGTGELFF
TRBJ2-3 | TRBD1 | TRBV5-1 | . | TGCGCCAGCAGCTTGAGGCAGGGGGCCACAGATACGCAGTATTTT | CASSLRQGATDTQYF
TRBJ2-7 | . | TRBV11-2 | . | TGTGCCAGCAGCTCCCACTGGTTCTCCTACGAGCAGTACTTC | CASSSHWFSYEQYF
TRBJ2-3 | TRBD2 | TRBV18 | . | TGTGCCAGCTCGAGGGACTACACAGATACGCAGTATTTT | CASSRDYTDTQYF
TRBJ1-6 | . | TRBV18 | few | TGTGCCAGCTCACCATCAGTGTCCTATAATTCACCCCTCCACTTT | CASSPSVSYNSPLHF
TRBJ2-3 | . | TRBV11-3 | . | TGTGCCAGCAGCTTAGGGGCGTTCAGAGGAGATACGCAGTATTTT | CASSLGAFRGDTQYF
TRBJ1-5 | TRBD1 | TRBV5-5 | . | TGTGCCAGCAGCCTTACACAGGGGCTCCATAGCAATCAGCCCCAGCATTTT | CASSLTQGLHSNQPQHF
TRBJ2-6 | . | TRBV5-1 | . | TGCGCCAGCAGCCAGGGGAACTCTGGGGCCAACGTCCTGACTTTC | CASSQGNSGANVLTF
TRBJ1-4 | TRBD1 | TRBV5-6 | . | TGTGCCAGCAGCCGGACAGGGGGCGGTAATGAAAAACTGTTTTTT | CASSRTGGGNEKLFF
TRBJ2-5 | TRBD1 | TRBV5-1 | . | TGCGCCAGCAGCTTGGGGTGGGGACAGGGAGAAGAGACCCAGTACTTC | CASSLGWGQGEETQYF
TRBJ2-7 | . | TRBV21-1 | . | TGTGCCAGCAGCAAAGTGAGGAATAGCGGTGACTACGAGCAGTACTTC | CASSKVRNSGDYEQYF